The clone carrying this TCR beta chain occurred many times. Its antigen is not identified. This CDR3 has 18 amino acids. CDR1 is MNHEY, CDR2 SVGAGI, per germline. The V end lost 0 bases, the J end lost 2 bases, and 18 bases lay between the germline ends. This sample was included in a study of T and B cells in COVID-19 patients. Study summary: The recovered patients had mostly mild to moderate COVID-19 with outpatient management. Comorbidities linked to unfavorable COVID-19 outcome were present in about 90% of the 20 active-infection patients. The recovered cohort's median age was approximately 34 years, versus 55 to 70 years in active infection.

BIOMED2 TRB-A/B primer pools were used in multiplex TRB PCR. TCRdb ran MiXCR on the multiplex PCR reads and lists one entry per CDR3 protein. Among about 8,400 distinct CDR3 sequences listed, 20% to 30% were seen once. Overall study results and limits: CD4+, regulatory T cell, CD8+ and sorted SARS-CoV-2-responsive or tetramer+ T cells were not yet sequenced.

From blood, about 240-550 ng of genomic DNA served as TRB template. The chain recombines TRBV6-5 with TRBJ2-3; D is unclear. The sample taken for sequencing was blood. The TCR comes from a human donor who had recovered from COVID-19. CDR3: CASSYSPIFRVSTDTQYF. In DNA form, the CDR3 reads TGTGCCAGCAGTTACTCTCCTATTTTTCGGGTTTCCACAGATACGCAGTATTTT.